This TCR beta chain emerged from a study of CD8 T cells in ankylosing spondylitis. CDR3 length equals 17 residues. Germline V gives CDR1 ENHRY, CDR2 SYGVKD. For this clonotype: No antigen is known for it.

TCRdb recomputed calls from the 5' RACE reads with MiXCR, one row per CDR3 protein. The data hold approximately 400,000 distinct CDR3 sequences, with roughly a quarter observed a single time. Overall study results and limits: Enrichment of disease-linked clones was reportedly significant in matched ankylosing spondylitis synovial fluid. Eight or nine highly homologous variants formed a TCR beta motif that appeared characteristic of ankylosing spondylitis blood.

This chain uses TRBV10-3 with TRBJ1-2; TRBD1 agrees at 9 bases. This TCR came from a male donor with ankylosing spondylitis. Sequencing was performed on blood, either unsorted or a sorted T cell fraction (not recorded which). The chain's CDR3 is CTSSLAGQGPPLYGYTF. Here the CDR3 DNA reads TGTACCAGCAGTCTAGCGGGACAGGGTCCCCCCCTCTATGGCTACACCTTC.